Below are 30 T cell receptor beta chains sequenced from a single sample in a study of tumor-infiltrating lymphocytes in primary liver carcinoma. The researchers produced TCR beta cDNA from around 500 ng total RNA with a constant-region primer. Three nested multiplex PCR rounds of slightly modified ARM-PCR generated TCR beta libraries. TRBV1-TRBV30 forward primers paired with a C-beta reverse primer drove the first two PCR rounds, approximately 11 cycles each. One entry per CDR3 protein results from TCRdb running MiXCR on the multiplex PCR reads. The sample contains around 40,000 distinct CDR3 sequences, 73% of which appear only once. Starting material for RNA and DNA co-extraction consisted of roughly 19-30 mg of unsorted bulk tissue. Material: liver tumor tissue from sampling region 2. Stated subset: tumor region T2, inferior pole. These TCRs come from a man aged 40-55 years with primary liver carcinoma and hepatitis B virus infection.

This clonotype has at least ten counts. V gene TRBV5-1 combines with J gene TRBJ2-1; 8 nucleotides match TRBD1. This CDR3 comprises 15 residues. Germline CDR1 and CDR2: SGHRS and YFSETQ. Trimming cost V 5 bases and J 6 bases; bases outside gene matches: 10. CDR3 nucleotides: TGCGCCAGCAGTTCAGGGGGCGAGAGGTTCAATGAGCAGTTCTTC. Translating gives CASSSGGERFNEQFF.

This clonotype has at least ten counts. The CDR3 DNA sequence: TGTGCCAGTACCCGTCCGGGAGGGGCCAACGTCCTGACTTTC. The encoded protein is CASTRPGGANVLTF. V and J are TRBV19 and TRBJ2-6; D might be TRBD2 (5 bases). The CDR3 runs to 14 residues. The ends were cut back, 7 bases at V and 4 bases at J, with 11 bases in the middle. Germline values: CDR1 LNHDA, CDR2 SQIVND (reference sequence). Drawing the rest from reference TRBV19 and TRBJ2-6, the complete variable domain is DGGITQSPKYLFRKEGQNVTLSCEQNLNHDAMYWYRQDPGQGLRLIYYSQIVNDFQKGDIAEGYSVSREKKESFPLTVTSAQKNPTAFYLCASTRPGGANVLTFGAGSRLTVL.

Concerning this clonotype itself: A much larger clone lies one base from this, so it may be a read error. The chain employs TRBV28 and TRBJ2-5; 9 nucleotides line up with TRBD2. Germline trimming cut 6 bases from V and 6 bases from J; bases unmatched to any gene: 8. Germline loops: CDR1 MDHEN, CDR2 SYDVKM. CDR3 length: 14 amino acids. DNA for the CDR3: TGTGCCAGCAGATTAGCGGGGGACCAGAAGACCCAGTACTTC. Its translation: CASRLAGDQKTQYF.

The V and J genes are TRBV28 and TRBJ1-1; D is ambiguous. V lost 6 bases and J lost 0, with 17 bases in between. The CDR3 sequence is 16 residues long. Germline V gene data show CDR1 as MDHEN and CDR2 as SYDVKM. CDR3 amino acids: CASRRTVIALNTEAFF. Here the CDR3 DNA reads TGTGCCAGCAGGAGAACGGTGATAGCACTGAACACTGAAGCTTTCTTT.

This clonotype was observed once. This chain's CDR3 is CASSPAQVGGTQYF. The CDR3 region has the DNA TGTGCCAGCAGCCCAGCGCAGGTTGGGGGGACCCAGTACTTC. This chain uses TRBV5-4 with TRBJ2-5; D is possibly TRBD1 or TRBD2 (5 bases each). V was clipped by 4 bases and J by 7 bases, with 17 bases between them. CDR1 and CDR2 from the germline V gene are SGHNT and YYREEE (reference sequence). The CDR3 spans 14 residues.

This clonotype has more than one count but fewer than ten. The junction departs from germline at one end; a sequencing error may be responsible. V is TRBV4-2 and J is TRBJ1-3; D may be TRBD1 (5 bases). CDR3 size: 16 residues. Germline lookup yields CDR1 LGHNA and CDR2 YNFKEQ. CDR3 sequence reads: CTSSQGRDGSGNTIYF. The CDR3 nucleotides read TGTACCAGCAGCCAAGGACGGGACGGCTCTGGAAACACCATATACTTT.

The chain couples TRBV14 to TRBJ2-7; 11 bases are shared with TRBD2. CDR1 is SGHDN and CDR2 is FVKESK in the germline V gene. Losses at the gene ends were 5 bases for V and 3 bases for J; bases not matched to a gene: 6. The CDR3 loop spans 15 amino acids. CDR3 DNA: TGTGCCAGCAGCGCGAGACTAGCGGGAATCTACGAGCAGTACTTC. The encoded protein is CASSARLAGIYEQYF.

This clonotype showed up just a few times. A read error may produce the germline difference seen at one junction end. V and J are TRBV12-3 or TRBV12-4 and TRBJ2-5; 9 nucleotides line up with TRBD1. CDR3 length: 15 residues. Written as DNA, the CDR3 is TGCGCCAGCAGTTCCAGGACAGGGGACCAAGAGACCCAGTACTTC. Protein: CASSSRTGDQETQYF.

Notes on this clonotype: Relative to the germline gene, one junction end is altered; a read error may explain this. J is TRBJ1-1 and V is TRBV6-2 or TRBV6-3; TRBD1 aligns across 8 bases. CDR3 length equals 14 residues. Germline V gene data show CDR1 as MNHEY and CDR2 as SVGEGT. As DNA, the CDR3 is TGTGCCAGAAGTTGGACAGGGTGCAACACTGAAACTTTCTTT. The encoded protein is CARSWTGCNTETFF.

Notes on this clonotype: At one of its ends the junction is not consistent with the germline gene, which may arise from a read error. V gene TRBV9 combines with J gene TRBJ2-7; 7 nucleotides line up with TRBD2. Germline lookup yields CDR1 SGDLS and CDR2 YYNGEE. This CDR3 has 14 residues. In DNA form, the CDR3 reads TGTGCCAGCAGCGAAGCGGGAAGCTCCTACGAGCAGTACTTT. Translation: CASSEAGSSYEQYF.

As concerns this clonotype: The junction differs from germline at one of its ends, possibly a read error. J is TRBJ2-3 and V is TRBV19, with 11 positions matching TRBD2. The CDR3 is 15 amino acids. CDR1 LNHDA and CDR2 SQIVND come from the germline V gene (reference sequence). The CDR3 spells CASRGLAGGTDTRYF. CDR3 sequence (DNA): TGTGCCAGTAGGGGTCTAGCGGGGGGCACAGATACGCGGTATTTT.

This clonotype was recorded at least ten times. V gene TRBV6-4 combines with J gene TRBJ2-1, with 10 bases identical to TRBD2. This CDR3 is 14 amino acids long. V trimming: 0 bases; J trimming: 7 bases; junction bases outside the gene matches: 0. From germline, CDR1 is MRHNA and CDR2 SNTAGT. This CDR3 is CASSDSAGGNEQFF. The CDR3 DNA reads TGTGCCAGCAGTGACTCAGCGGGAGGGAATGAGCAGTTCTTC.

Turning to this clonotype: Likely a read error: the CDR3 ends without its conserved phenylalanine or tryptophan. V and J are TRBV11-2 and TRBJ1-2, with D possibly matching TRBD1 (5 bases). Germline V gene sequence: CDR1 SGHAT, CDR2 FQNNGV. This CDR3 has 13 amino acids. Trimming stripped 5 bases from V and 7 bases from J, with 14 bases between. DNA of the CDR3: TGTGCCAGCAGCCTAGGACATGGAAGTGGCTACACCGTC. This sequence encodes CASSLGHGSGYTV.

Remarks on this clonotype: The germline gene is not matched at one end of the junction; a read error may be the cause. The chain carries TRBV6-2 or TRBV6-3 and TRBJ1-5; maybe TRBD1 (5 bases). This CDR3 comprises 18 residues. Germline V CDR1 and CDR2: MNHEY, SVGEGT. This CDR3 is CACSYSRDGDIRNQPQRF. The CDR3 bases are TGTGCCTGCAGTTACTCCCGGGACGGTGATATAAGGAATCAGCCCCAGCGTTTT.

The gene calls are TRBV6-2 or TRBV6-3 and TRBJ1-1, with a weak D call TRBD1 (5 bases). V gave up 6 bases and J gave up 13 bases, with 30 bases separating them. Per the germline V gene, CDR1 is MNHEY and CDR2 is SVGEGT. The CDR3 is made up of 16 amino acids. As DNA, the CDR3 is TGTGCCAGCAGAAGATCCGATATATGGAGGGGCACTGGAGATTTCTTT. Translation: CASRRSDIWRGTGDFF.

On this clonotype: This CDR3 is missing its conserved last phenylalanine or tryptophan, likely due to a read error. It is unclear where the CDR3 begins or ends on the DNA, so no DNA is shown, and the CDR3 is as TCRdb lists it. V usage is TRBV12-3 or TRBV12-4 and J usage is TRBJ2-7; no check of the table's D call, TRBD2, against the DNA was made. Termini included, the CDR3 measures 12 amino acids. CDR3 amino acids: CASSRESGTHYI.

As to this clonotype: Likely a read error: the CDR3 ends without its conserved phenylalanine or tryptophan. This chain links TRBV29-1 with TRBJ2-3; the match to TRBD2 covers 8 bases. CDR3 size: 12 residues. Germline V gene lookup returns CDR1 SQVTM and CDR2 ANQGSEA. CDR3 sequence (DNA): TGCAGCGCCAGACTAGCGACAGATAAGCAGTATATT. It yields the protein CSARLATDKQYI.

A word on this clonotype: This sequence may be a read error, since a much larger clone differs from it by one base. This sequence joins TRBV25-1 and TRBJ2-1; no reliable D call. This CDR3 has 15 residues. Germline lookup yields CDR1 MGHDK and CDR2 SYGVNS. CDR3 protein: CASSESGKTYNEQLF. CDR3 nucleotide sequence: TGTGCCAGCAGTGAATCAGGCAAAACCTACAATGAGCAGCTCTTC.

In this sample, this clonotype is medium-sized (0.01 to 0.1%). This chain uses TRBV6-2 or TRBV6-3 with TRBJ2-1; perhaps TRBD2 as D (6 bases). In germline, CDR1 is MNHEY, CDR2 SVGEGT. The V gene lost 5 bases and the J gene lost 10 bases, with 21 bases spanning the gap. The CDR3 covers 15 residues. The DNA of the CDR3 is TGTGCCAGCAGTCCTAGCGCTACATTGAGTGGGGAGCAGTTCTTC. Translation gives CASSPSATLSGEQFF.

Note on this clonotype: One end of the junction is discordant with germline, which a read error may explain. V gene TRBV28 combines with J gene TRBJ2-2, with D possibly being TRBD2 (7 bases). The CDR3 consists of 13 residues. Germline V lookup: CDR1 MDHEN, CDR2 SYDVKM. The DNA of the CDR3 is TGTGACAGCGGGAAAGGGGGAGCCGGGGAGCTGTTTTTT. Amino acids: CDSGKGGAGELFF.

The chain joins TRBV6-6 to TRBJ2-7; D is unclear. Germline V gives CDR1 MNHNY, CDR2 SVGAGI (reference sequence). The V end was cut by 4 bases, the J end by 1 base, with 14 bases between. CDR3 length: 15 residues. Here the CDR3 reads CASSSPTMRSYEQYF. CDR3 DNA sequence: TGTGCCAGCAGTTCTCCCACCATGAGATCCTACGAGCAGTACTTC.

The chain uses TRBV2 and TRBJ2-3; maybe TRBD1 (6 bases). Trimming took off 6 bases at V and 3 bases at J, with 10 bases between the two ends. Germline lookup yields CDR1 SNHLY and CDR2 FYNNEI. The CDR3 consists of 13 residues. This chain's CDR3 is CASRADSTDTQYF. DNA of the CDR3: TGTGCCAGCAGAGCGGACAGTACAGATACGCAGTATTTT.

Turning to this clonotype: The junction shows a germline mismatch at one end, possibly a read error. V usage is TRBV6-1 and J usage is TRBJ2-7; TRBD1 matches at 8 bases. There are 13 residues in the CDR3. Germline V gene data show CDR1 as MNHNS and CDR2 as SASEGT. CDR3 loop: CASSGWTGHEQNF. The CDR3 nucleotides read TGTGCCAGCAGCGGATGGACAGGGCACGAGCAGAACTTC.

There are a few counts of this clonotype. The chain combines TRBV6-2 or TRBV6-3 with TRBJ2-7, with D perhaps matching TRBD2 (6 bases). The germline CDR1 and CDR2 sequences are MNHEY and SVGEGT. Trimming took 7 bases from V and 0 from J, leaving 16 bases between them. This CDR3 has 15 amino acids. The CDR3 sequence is CASTKLAGNSYEQYF. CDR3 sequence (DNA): TGTGCCAGCACAAAACTAGCTGGGAACTCCTACGAGCAGTACTTC.

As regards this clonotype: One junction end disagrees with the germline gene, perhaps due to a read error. The CDR3 protein is CTSSLWDRTHEQYF. CDR3 bases: TGTACCAGCAGCCTCTGGGACAGGACCCACGAGCAGTACTTC. This chain joins TRBV6-2 or TRBV6-3 and TRBJ2-7, with TRBD1 matching 8 bases. The germline V gene has CDR1 MNHEY and CDR2 SVGEGT. This CDR3 has 14 residues.

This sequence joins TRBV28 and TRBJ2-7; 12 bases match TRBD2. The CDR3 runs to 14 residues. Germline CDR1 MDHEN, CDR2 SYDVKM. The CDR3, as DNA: TGTGCCATCCTAGCGGGAGGGAGCTCCTACGAGCAGTACGTT. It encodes CAILAGGSSYEQYV.

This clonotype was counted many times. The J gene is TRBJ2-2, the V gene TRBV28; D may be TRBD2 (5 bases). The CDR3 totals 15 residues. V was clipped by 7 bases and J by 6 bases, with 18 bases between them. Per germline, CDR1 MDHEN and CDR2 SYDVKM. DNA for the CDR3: TGTGCCAGCACTTCAGTCGAGGGCCGATCCGGGGAGCTGTTTTTT. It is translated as CASTSVEGRSGELFF.

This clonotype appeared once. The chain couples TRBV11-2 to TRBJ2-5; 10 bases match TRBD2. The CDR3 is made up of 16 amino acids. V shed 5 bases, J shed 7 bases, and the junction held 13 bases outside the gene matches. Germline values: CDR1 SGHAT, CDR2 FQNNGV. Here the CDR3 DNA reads TGTGCCAGCAGCCCCCGTACTAGCGGGGTGGTGGGGACCCAGTACTTC. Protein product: CASSPRTSGVVGTQYF.

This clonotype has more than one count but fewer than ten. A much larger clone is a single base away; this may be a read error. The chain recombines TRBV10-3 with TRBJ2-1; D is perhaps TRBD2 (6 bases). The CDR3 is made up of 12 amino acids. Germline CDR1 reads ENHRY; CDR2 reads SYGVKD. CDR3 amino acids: CVTNGGYNEQFF. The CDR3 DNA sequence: TGTGTTACGAACGGGGGATACAATGAGCAGTTCTTC.

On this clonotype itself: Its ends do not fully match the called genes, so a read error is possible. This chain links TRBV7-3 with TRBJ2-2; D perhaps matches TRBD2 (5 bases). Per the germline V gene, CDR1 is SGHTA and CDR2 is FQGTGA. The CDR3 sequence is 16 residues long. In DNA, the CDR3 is TGTGCCAGTAGCTTAAACCCGGGGTGGATGGCCGGGGAGCTGTTTTTT. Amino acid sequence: CASSLNPGWMAGELFF.